The T cell receptor (beta chain) described here comes from a study of blood T cell repertoires in COVID-19. Study-wide background: Acute and convalescent COVID-19 samples came from the United States, Italy and Spain. PBMCs, B-cell-depleted T cells, or T cells provided the cDNA or gDNA that made up the material.

Assignment of participants to cohorts was predicated upon participant-reported clinical history. Donors in Cohort 3 counted as recovered after two negative PCRs, clearance, or symptom resolution. Libraries were prepared by immunoSEQ multiplex PCR; TCRdb keeps only in-frame clonotypes and omits some of them. The sample lists under 200,000 clones; about 85% were seen once. The sequenced sample was PBMCs or T cells enriched from blood (not recorded which). This receptor was taken from a woman aged 50 to 60 who had recovered from COVID-19.

CDR3 nucleotide sequence: TGCGCCAGCAGTGACCGGACAGGGTCAACACCCGACCCTCAAGATACGCAGTATTTT. It codes for CASSDRTGSTPDPQDTQYF. The chain joins TRBV10-2 to TRBJ2-3; 8 bases are a match to TRBD1. Germline assignment: CDR1 WSHSY and CDR2 SAAADI. The junction had 19 bases not matched to a gene; V was cut back by 3 bases and J by 5 bases. The CDR3 has 19 amino acids.